What follows is one T cell receptor beta chain and its context. Produced via immunoSEQ multiplex PCR; TCRdb's table is partial and in-frame only. The table shows approximately 100,000 clones, with roughly 92% occurring only once. The data stem from a study of control samples from healthy donors and cancer patients. Material for sequencing was blood. The receptor comes from a human donor in good health. The donor label of this sample is uncertain.

The CDR3 spells CASSLLSRLAFF. The CDR3 nucleotides read TGTGCCAGCAGTTTATTATCGAGGTTAGCTTTCTTT. The chain joins TRBV12-3 or TRBV12-4 to TRBJ1-1; D unresolved. CDR3 length: 12 residues. V was cut by 2 bases and J by 10 bases, with 11 bases left in between.